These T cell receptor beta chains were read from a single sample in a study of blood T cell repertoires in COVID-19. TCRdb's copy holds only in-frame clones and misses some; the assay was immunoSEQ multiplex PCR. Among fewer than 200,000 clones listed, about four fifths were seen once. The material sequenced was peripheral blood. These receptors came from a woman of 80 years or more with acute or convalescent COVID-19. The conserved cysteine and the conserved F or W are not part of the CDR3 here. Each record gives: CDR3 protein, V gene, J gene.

ASSQGPNPGLLDNEQF	TRBV4-3	TRBJ2-1
ASSYSGLQETQY	TRBV6-5	TRBJ2-5
AISGDSQETQY	TRBV10-3	TRBJ2-5
ASSAGEVTQY	TRBV10-2	TRBJ2-3
ASSKPEDSKNIQY	TRBV21-1	TRBJ2-4
ASSLQGENTIY	TRBV5-5	TRBJ1-3
AWLSGGAFYEQY	TRBV30	TRBJ2-7
ASSLYWGQGAKETQY	TRBV7-8	TRBJ2-5
ASSRDRKNYEQY	TRBV6-5	TRBJ2-7
ASSFGQQDMNTEAF	TRBV5-5	TRBJ1-1
ASSLSLRTSQKNEQF	TRBV9	TRBJ2-1
ASSGRDSSGNTIY	TRBV28	TRBJ1-3
ASSLGVPRSGNTIY	TRBV5-1	TRBJ1-3
ASSLARRANTGELF	TRBV5-4	TRBJ2-2
ASRPRELVSYEQY	TRBV21-1	TRBJ2-7
ASGNPPGTGGPGELF	TRBV10-1	TRBJ2-2
ASSTAAGLGEQY	TRBV5-1	TRBJ2-7
ASKVSGSPLH	TRBV6-5	TRBJ1-6
ASSLALVLTGELF	TRBV7-2	TRBJ2-2
ASSMGRTKLVETQY	TRBV13	TRBJ2-5
ASSLPTGGREKLF	TRBV7-2	TRBJ1-4
AISETRLAGDTGELF	TRBV10-3	TRBJ2-2
AISEARIYYGYT	TRBV10-3	TRBJ1-2
ASSLGLAGISTDTQY	TRBV6-2/TRBV6-3	TRBJ2-3
ASSPRLGAYNEQF	TRBV9	TRBJ2-1
ASSLGLALNYNEQF	TRBV5-5	TRBJ2-1
ASGRGQGAEKLF	TRBV5-1	TRBJ1-4
ASRTTELADTQY	TRBV6-5	TRBJ2-3
ASRADRATGELF	TRBV5-5	TRBJ2-2
ASSIRREGQPQH	TRBV19	TRBJ1-5
ASRSGGKDTQY	TRBV25-1	TRBJ2-3
ASSSGDTDTQY	TRBV6-5	TRBJ2-3
ASSVTGPRGSGGGEQF	TRBV19	TRBJ2-1
ASSYWGQPLVDQPQH	TRBV6-2/TRBV6-3	TRBJ1-5
ASTLSGIGETQY	TRBV10-2	TRBJ2-5
ASSLDTNTIY	TRBV12-3/TRBV12-4	TRBJ1-3
ASSLGTGGGEQY	TRBV7-2	TRBJ2-7
SVKESIQEQY	TRBV29-1	TRBJ2-7
AWSVLSYEQY	TRBV30	TRBJ2-7
ASRTGSGNTIY	TRBV6-5	TRBJ1-3
ASSLQGASYEQY	TRBV28	TRBJ2-7
ASSLSWASGGPLTGELF	TRBV27	TRBJ2-2
ASSQAALAGSNTDTQY	TRBV3-1/TRBV3-2	TRBJ2-3
ATGTSGRGTDTQY	TRBV19	TRBJ2-3
ASSLEGLGETQY	TRBV11-3	TRBJ2-5